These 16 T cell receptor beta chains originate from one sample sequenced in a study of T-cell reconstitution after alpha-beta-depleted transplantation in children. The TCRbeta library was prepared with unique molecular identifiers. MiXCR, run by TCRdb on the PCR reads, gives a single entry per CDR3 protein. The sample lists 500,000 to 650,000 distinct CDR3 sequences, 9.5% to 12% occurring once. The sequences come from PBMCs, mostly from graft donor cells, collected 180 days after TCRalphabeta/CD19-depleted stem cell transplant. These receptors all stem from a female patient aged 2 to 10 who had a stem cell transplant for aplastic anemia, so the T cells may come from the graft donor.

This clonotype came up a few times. The CDR3 is CASSSWTRRFYDNEQFF. In DNA, the CDR3 is TGTGCCAGCAGCTCTTGGACTAGGAGGTTTTACGACAATGAGCAGTTCTTC. J is TRBJ2-1 and V is TRBV7-9; 7 nucleotides line up with TRBD2. This CDR3 contains 17 residues. Trimming at V came to 4 bases and at J to 5 bases, leaving 14 bases not matched to a gene. In germline, CDR1 is SEHNR, CDR2 FQNEAQ (reference sequence).

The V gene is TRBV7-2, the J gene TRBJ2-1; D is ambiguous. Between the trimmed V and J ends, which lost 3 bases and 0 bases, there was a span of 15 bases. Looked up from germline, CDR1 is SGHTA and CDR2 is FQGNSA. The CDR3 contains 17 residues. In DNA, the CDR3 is TGTGCCAGCAGCTTGTTTTACGACCACAACTCCTACAATGAGCAGTTCTTC. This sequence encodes CASSLFYDHNSYNEQFF. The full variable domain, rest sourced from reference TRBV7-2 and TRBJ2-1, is GAGVSQSPSNKVTEKGKDVELRCDPISGHTALYWYRQSLGQGLEFLIYFQGNSAPDKSGLPSDRFSAERTGGSVSTLTIQRTQQEDSAVYLCASSLFYDHNSYNEQFFGPGTRLTVL.

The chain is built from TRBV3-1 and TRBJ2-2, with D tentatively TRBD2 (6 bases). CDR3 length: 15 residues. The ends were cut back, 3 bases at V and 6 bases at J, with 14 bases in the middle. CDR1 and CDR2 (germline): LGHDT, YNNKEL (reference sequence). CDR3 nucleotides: TGTGCCAGCAGCCACAGACTAGTTGCGGCCGGGGAGCTGTTTTTT. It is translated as CASSHRLVAAGELFF.

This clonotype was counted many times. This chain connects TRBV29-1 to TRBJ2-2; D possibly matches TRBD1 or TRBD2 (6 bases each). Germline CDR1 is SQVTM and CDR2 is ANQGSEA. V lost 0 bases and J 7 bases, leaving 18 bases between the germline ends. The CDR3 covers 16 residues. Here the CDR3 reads CSVEDSGGRVNGELFF. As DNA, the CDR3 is TGCAGCGTTGAAGATTCCGGGGGCCGGGTGAACGGGGAGCTGTTTTTT.

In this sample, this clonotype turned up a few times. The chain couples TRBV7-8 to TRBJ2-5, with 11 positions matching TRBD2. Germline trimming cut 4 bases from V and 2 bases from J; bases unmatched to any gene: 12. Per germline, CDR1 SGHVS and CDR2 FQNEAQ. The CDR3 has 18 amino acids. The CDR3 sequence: CASSYNSGTSGSQETQYF. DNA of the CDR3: TGTGCCAGCAGCTACAATTCCGGGACTAGCGGTTCACAAGAGACCCAGTACTTC.

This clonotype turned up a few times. CDR3 bases: TGTGCCAGCAGTCCCGACAGGAACCCCTACGAGCAGTACTTC. It codes for CASSPDRNPYEQYF. The chain employs TRBV5-6 and TRBJ2-7; a possible D gene is TRBD1 (6 bases). CDR1 and CDR2 from the germline V gene are SGHDT and YYEEEE. The CDR3 sequence is 14 residues long. Trimming removed 5 bases from V and 2 bases from J, with 14 bases in between.

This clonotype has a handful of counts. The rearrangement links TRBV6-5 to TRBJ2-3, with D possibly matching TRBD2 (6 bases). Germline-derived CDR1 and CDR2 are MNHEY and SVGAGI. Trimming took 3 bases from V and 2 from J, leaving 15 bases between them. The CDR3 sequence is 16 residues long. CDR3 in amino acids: CASSYSPSEHTDTQYF. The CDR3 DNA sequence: TGTGCCAGCAGTTATTCCCCTAGCGAACACACAGATACGCAGTATTTT.

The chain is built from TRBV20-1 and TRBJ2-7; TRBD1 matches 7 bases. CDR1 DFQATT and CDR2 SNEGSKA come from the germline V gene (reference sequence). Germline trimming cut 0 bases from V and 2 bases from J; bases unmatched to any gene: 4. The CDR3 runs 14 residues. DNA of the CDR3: TGCAGTGCTAGAGAGGTCAGGGGGACCTACGAGCAGTACTTC. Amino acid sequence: CSAREVRGTYEQYF.

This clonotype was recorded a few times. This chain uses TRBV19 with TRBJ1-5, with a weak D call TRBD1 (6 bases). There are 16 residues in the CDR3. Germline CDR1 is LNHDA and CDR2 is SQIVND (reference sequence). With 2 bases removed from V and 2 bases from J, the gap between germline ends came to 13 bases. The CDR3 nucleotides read TGTGCCAGTAGTATAATGGGGGCGAGAGGCAATCAGCCCCAGCATTTT. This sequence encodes CASSIMGARGNQPQHF.

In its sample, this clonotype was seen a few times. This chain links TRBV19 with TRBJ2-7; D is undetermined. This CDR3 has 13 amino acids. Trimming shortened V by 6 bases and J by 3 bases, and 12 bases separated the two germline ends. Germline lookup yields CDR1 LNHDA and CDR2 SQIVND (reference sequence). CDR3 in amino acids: CASSPRAYYEQYF. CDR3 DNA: TGTGCCAGTAGCCCCCGGGCCTACTACGAGCAGTACTTC.

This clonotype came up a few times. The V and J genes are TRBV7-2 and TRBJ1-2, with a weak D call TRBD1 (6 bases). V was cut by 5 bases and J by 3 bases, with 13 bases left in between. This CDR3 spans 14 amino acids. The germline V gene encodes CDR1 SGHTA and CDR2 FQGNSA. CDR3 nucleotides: TGTGCCAGCAGCATAAACAGGGTCGACTATGGCTACACCTTC. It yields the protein CASSINRVDYGYTF.

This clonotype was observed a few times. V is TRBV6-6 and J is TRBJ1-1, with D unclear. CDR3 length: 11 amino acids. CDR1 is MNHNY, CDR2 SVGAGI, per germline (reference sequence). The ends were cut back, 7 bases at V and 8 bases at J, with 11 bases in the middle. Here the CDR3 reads CASIRVLEAFF. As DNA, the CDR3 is TGTGCCAGCATACGCGTCCTCGAAGCTTTCTTT.

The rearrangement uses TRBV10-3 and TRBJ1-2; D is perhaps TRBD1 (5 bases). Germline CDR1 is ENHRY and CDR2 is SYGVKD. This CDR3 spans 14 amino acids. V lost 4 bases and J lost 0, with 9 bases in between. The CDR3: CAISGGDTNYGYTF. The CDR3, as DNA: TGTGCCATCAGTGGGGGCGACACTAACTATGGCTACACCTTC.

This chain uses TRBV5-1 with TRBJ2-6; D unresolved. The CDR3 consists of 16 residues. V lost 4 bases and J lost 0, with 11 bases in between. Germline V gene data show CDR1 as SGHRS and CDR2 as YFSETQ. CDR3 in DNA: TGCGCCAGCAGCCCCGGAGCTACCTCTGGGGCCAACGTCCTGACTTTC. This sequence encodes CASSPGATSGANVLTF.

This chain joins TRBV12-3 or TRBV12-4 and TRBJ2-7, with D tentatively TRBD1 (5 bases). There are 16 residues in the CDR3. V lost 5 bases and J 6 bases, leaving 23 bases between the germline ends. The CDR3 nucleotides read TGTGCCAGCAGTCAGGGCGTCCACTCCCAAACCGGCGAGCAGTACTTC. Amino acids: CASSQGVHSQTGEQYF.

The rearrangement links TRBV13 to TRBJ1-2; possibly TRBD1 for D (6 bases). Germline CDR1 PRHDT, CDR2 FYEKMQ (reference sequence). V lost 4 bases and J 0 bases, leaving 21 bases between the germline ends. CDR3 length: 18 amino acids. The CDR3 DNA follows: TGTGCCAGCAGCTCGAACCGGTACGGGACACCATCTAACTATGGCTACACCTTC. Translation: CASSSNRYGTPSNYGYTF.